Listed here are 20 T cell receptor beta chains from one sample, sequenced in a study of cytomegalovirus exposure and HLA in healthy donors. Use of 60 Vbeta and 13 Jbeta primers characterized the PCR. Sequencing was performed with immunoSEQ multiplex PCR; in TCRdb, only in-frame clones are kept and a portion is missing. This table has around 200,000 clones, approximately 70% appearing once. The sequenced sample consisted of PBMCs. The receptors come from a man aged 40-50 years in good health and CMV-seropositive.

This clone was counted once. This chain uses TRBV5-5 with TRBJ2-7, with 9 bases lining up with TRBD1. This CDR3 region has 15 residues. CDR1 SGHKS and CDR2 YYEKEE come from the germline V gene (reference sequence). J was trimmed by 0 bases and V by 5 bases; bases with no gene match: 6. This chain's CDR3 is CASSPGQGSSYEQYF. In nucleotides, the CDR3 is TGTGCCAGCAGTCCCGGACAGGGGAGCTCCTACGAGCAGTACTTC.

The chain carries TRBV19 and TRBJ1-3; D is possibly TRBD1 (6 bases). V gave up 5 bases and J gave up 0 bases, with 11 bases separating them. This CDR3 is 15 amino acids long. Germline values: CDR1 LNHDA, CDR2 SQIVND (reference sequence). As DNA, the CDR3 is TGTGCCAGTAGTCAGGGGTCCTACTCTGGAAACACCATATATTTT. Translated, it gives CASSQGSYSGNTIYF.

The chain uses TRBV7-2 and TRBJ1-1; D gene ambiguous. The CDR3 totals 14 residues. Germline lookup yields CDR1 SGHTA and CDR2 FQGNSA. V lost 5 bases and J lost 1, with 11 bases in between. The chain's CDR3 is CASSPHPGNTEAFF. DNA of the CDR3: TGTGCCAGCAGCCCACATCCGGGGAACACTGAAGCTTTCTTT.

Regarding this clone: The missing conserved phenylalanine or tryptophan at the end of this CDR3 makes a read error likely. The chain joins TRBV18 to TRBJ1-2, with D maybe TRBD1 (6 bases). The CDR3 length is 14 residues. CDR1 and CDR2 (germline): KGHSH, LQKENI. V lost 8 bases and J 8 bases, leaving 21 bases between the germline ends. Here the CDR3 DNA reads TGTGCCAGCATATTGACAGGCCTGGTAGACGGCTACACCGTC. Residues: CASILTGLVDGYTV.

The chain couples TRBV30 to TRBJ1-1, with a possible D match to TRBD1 (6 bases). Germline V gene data show CDR1 as GTSNPN and CDR2 as SVGIG (reference sequence). The V and J ends lost 0 bases and 5 bases respectively, with 16 bases between them. This CDR3 contains 15 residues. DNA for the CDR3: TGTGCCTGGAGTGTCGGGGGGCCGACAAAGACTGAAGCTTTCTTT. This translates into CAWSVGGPTKTEAFF.

This clone has more than one count but fewer than ten. The chain has TRBV19 and TRBJ1-6; D uncertain. CDR1 LNHDA and CDR2 SQIVND come from the germline V gene (reference sequence). The length of the CDR3 is 13 residues. V was shortened by 4 bases and J by 10 bases, with 11 bases between the two germline ends. The DNA for the CDR3 is TGTGCCAGTAGTACCCTTTCTAAGTCACCCCTCCACTTT. Encoded protein: CASSTLSKSPLHF.

The rearrangement links TRBV6-5 to TRBJ2-1, with D possibly matching TRBD2 (6 bases). V lost 5 bases to trimming and J lost 15 bases, with 17 bases between them. Looked up from germline, CDR1 is MNHEY and CDR2 is SVGAGI. CDR3 length: 12 amino acids. The CDR3: CASSPEGSFGFF. DNA of the CDR3: TGTGCCAGCAGTCCGGAGGGCTCATTTGGGTTCTTC.

The rearrangement joins TRBV11-2 to TRBJ2-3; 7 positions agree with TRBD2. This CDR3 spans 14 amino acids. Per germline, CDR1 SGHAT and CDR2 FQNNGV. Losses at the gene ends were 4 bases for V and 2 bases for J; bases not matched to a gene: 3. This CDR3 reads CASSSRDYTDTQYF. For the CDR3, the DNA is TGTGCCAGCAGCTCCCGGGACTACACAGATACGCAGTATTTT. Based on the CDR3 plus reference TRBV11-2 and TRBJ2-3, the full variable domain is EAGVAQSPRYKIIEKRQSVAFWCNPISGHATLYWYQQILGQGPKLLIQFQNNGVVDDSQLPKDRFSAERLKGVDSTLKIQPAKLEDSAVYLCASSSRDYTDTQYFGPGTRLTVL.

The chain carries TRBV5-1 and TRBJ2-2; D might be TRBD2 (6 bases). Germline V CDR1 and CDR2: SGHRS, YFSETQ. The CDR3 extends over 14 amino acids. Trimming shortened V by 5 bases and J by 5 bases, and 13 bases separated the two germline ends. The CDR3 nucleotides read TGCGCCAGCAGAGGCCTAGCGCCTACCGGGGAGCTGTTTTTT. Translated, it gives CASRGLAPTGELFF.

The V and J genes are TRBV5-5 and TRBJ2-3; TRBD1 is a possible D gene (5 bases). V lost 1 base and J lost 0, with 9 bases in between. The CDR3 is 15 residues long. Germline V gene data show CDR1 as SGHKS and CDR2 as YYEKEE (reference sequence). CDR3 DNA: TGTGCCAGCAGCTTGCAGCAGGGTAGCACAGATACGCAGTATTTT. It yields the protein CASSLQQGSTDTQYF.

This clone was observed a handful of times. This chain uses TRBV10-3 with TRBJ2-7; 8 bases align to TRBD1. J was trimmed by 5 bases and V by 10 bases; bases with no gene match: 7. The CDR3 is 12 residues long. Germline V gene data show CDR1 as ENHRY and CDR2 as SYGVKD. The CDR3 reads CATIGQGNEQYF. Written as DNA, the CDR3 is TGTGCCACCATCGGACAGGGTAACGAGCAGTACTTC.

The table lists this clone with a few counts. This sample includes further DNA sequences coding for the same CDR3. This chain uses TRBV28 with TRBJ1-2, with 9 bases lining up with TRBD1. The J segment lost 4 bases and the V segment lost 6 bases, leaving 0 bases of the junction unmatched. CDR1 MDHEN and CDR2 SYDVKM come from the germline V gene. The CDR3 contains 12 residues. The CDR3 coding sequence is TGTGCCAGCAGGACAGGGGGCTATGGCTACACCTTC. This translates into CASRTGGYGYTF.

The chain employs TRBV19 and TRBJ2-1, with 11 positions matching TRBD2. Germline CDR1 is LNHDA and CDR2 is SQIVND (reference sequence). The CDR3 totals 15 residues. V gave up 3 bases and J gave up 8 bases; unmatched junction bases: 6. The CDR3 DNA reads TGTGCCAGTAGTATTAGTGGGACTAGCGGCGATGAGCAGTTCTTC. Translating gives CASSISGTSGDEQFF.

In this sample, this clone turned up once. The rearrangement links TRBV7-7 to TRBJ2-3; tentative D call: TRBD2 (6 bases). CDR1 and CDR2 from the germline V gene are SSHAT and FNYEAQ (reference sequence). With 5 bases removed from V and 0 bases from J, the gap between germline ends came to 9 bases. The CDR3 is 14 residues long. The DNA of the CDR3 is TGTGCCAGCAGCCGAAGCGGGAGCACAGATACGCAGTATTTT. Residues: CASSRSGSTDTQYF.

This clone showed up just a few times. The gene calls are TRBV6-5 and TRBJ2-1, with D maybe TRBD2 (6 bases). V was shortened by 6 bases and J by 3 bases, with 15 bases between the two germline ends. From germline, CDR1 is MNHEY and CDR2 SVGAGI. CDR3 length: 15 residues. CDR3 in DNA: TGTGCCAGCAGGCGGGACGGACCGCTCTACAATGAGCAGTTCTTC. It codes for CASRRDGPLYNEQFF.

The chain links TRBV7-8 to TRBJ2-1; TRBD1 might be the D (6 bases). Germline lookup yields CDR1 SGHVS and CDR2 FQNEAQ. Trimming took off 4 bases at V and 0 bases at J, with 10 bases between the two ends. The CDR3 totals 15 residues. The CDR3 region is CASSYREGSYNEQFF. The CDR3, as DNA: TGTGCCAGCAGCTACAGGGAAGGCTCCTACAATGAGCAGTTCTTC.

The V gene is TRBV10-3, the J gene TRBJ2-5; 7 bases match TRBD1. The V gene end was trimmed by 10 bases and the J gene end by 1 base; junction bases not matched to a gene: 3. Germline-derived CDR1 and CDR2 are ENHRY and SYGVKD. The CDR3 has 12 residues. The CDR3 DNA follows: TGTGCCACCTCAGGGGGCCAAGAGACCCAGTACTTC. Amino acid sequence: CATSGGQETQYF.

The V gene is TRBV15, the J gene TRBJ2-1, with D possibly TRBD2 on 5 matching bases. Germline CDR1 reads LNHNV; CDR2 reads YYDKDF (reference sequence). Trimming stripped 0 bases from V and 8 bases from J, with 17 bases between. The CDR3 length is 16 residues. The CDR3 nucleotides are TGTGCCACCAGCAGAGATCGGGGTCAGTTTATGGATGAGCAGTTCTTC. The encoded protein is CATSRDRGQFMDEQFF.

V is TRBV2 and J is TRBJ1-5; 12 bases align to TRBD1. Germline values: CDR1 SNHLY, CDR2 FYNNEI. The CDR3 runs 15 residues. With V trimmed by 7 bases and J by 6 bases, 7 bases remained unmatched. In nucleotides, the CDR3 is TGTGCCAGCAATTGGGACAGGGGGCAGGGTCAGCCCCAGCATTTT. Translated: CASNWDRGQGQPQHF.

The chain combines TRBV5-1 with TRBJ1-6; TRBD1 agrees at 9 bases. Germline loops: CDR1 SGHRS, CDR2 YFSETQ. The V gene end was trimmed by 3 bases and the J gene end by 9 bases; junction bases not matched to a gene: 7. The CDR3 contains 15 residues. In nucleotides, the CDR3 is TGCGCCAGCAGCTGGACAGGGGATTCGAGTTCACCCCTCCACTTT. Protein: CASSWTGDSSSPLHF.